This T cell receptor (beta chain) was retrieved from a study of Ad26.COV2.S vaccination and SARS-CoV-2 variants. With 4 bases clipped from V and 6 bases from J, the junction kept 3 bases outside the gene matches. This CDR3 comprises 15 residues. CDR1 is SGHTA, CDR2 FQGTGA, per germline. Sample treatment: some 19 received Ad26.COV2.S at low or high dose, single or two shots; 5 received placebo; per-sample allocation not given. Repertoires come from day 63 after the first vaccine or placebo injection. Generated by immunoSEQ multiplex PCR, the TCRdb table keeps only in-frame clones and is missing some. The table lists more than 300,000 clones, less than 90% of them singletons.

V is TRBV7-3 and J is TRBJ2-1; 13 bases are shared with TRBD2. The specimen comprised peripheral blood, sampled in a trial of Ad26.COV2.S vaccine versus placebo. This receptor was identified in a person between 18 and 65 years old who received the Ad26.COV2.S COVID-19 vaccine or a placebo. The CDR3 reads CASSSGTSGINEQFF. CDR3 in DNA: TGTGCCAGCAGCTCCGGGACTAGCGGGATCAATGAGCAGTTCTTC.